A selection of T cell receptor beta chains follows, all from one sample in a study of blood T cells in healthy people across ages. TCRdb called the 5' RACE reads again in MiXCR, with one record for every CDR3 protein. This repertoire shows 540,000 or so distinct CDR3 sequences, 27% found once; its top ten account for 15% to 20%. The source material was blood. Source of these receptors: a woman between 65 and 79 years old in good health. The CDR3 runs from the conserved cysteine through the conserved F or W. The order of the fields is clone size, J gene, V gene, D gene, CDR3 protein, CDR3 DNA. D genes are given only for firm matches. Clone size is given for some rows only: seen once, a few or many times, or a class if the clone is expanded.

clone size: NA; J gene: TRBJ2-1; V gene: TRBV6-5; D gene: NA; CDR3 protein: CASSYLGGQVSEQFF; CDR3 DNA: TGTGCCAGCAGTTATCTGGGGGGGCAAGTGAGTGAGCAGTTCTTC
clone size: NA; J gene: TRBJ1-4; V gene: TRBV10-3; D gene: NA; CDR3 protein: CAISDSSNEKLFF; CDR3 DNA: TGTGCCATTTCGGACAGCTCTAATGAAAAACTGTTTTTT
clone size: NA; J gene: TRBJ1-4; V gene: TRBV5-6; D gene: NA; CDR3 protein: CASSRQVKANEKLFF; CDR3 DNA: TGTGCCAGCAGCAGGCAAGTGAAGGCTAATGAAAAACTGTTTTTT
clone size: NA; J gene: TRBJ2-7; V gene: TRBV11-3; D gene: TRBD1; CDR3 protein: CASSRRRATGAGYEQYF; CDR3 DNA: TGTGCCAGCAGCCGCCGAAGGGCGACAGGGGCTGGCTACGAGCAGTACTTC
clone size: NA; J gene: TRBJ1-2; V gene: TRBV27; D gene: NA; CDR3 protein: CASSATGGANYGYTF; CDR3 DNA: TGTGCCAGCAGCGCCACGGGGGGTGCTAACTATGGCTACACCTTC
clone size: NA; J gene: TRBJ1-2; V gene: TRBV4-3; D gene: TRBD1; CDR3 protein: CASSQDRRQGARGYGYTF; CDR3 DNA: TGCGCCAGCAGCCAAGATCGACGACAGGGGGCCAGGGGCTATGGCTACACCTTC
clone size: NA; J gene: TRBJ1-2; V gene: TRBV2; D gene: NA; CDR3 protein: CASSFTGPGDGTF; CDR3 DNA: TGTGCCAGCAGTTTCACCGGGCCAGGTGACGGGACCTTC
clone size: medium-sized; J gene: TRBJ2-3; V gene: TRBV4-2; D gene: NA; CDR3 protein: CASSQGLGSTDTQYF; CDR3 DNA: TGTGCCAGCAGCCAAGGCCTCGGGAGCACAGATACGCAGTATTTT
clone size: NA; J gene: TRBJ2-4; V gene: TRBV29-1; D gene: NA; CDR3 protein: CSVEDPGINIQYF; CDR3 DNA: TGCAGCGTTGAAGACCCGGGCATCAACATTCAGTACTTC
clone size: few; J gene: TRBJ2-5; V gene: TRBV4-3; D gene: NA; CDR3 protein: CASSQEPHSGQTQYF; CDR3 DNA: TGCGCCAGCAGCCAAGAGCCACACAGTGGTCAGACCCAGTACTTC
clone size: NA; J gene: TRBJ2-5; V gene: TRBV20-1; D gene: TRBD2; CDR3 protein: CSATELAGSTEETQYF; CDR3 DNA: TGCAGTGCGACCGAGTTAGCGGGGTCGACAGAAGAGACCCAGTACTTC
clone size: few; J gene: TRBJ1-2; V gene: TRBV10-3; D gene: NA; CDR3 protein: CAISDSKGQTLSPNYGYTF; CDR3 DNA: TGTGCCATCAGTGACTCGAAGGGGCAGACCTTAAGCCCTAACTATGGCTACACCTTC
clone size: few; J gene: TRBJ1-2; V gene: TRBV6-5; D gene: NA; CDR3 protein: CASKRGSQGGGYTF; CDR3 DNA: TGTGCCAGCAAACGGGGCAGCCAAGGGGGTGGCTACACCTTC
clone size: NA; J gene: TRBJ1-2; V gene: TRBV4-1; D gene: NA; CDR3 protein: CASSQDDGKVGYGYTF; CDR3 DNA: TGCGCCAGCAGCCAAGACGACGGGAAAGTAGGGTATGGCTACACCTTC
clone size: NA; J gene: TRBJ1-3; V gene: TRBV7-2; D gene: NA; CDR3 protein: CASSLTQGLSGNTIYF; CDR3 DNA: TGTGCCAGCAGCTTGACACAGGGCCTCTCTGGAAACACCATATATTTT
clone size: once; J gene: TRBJ2-7; V gene: TRBV20-1; D gene: NA; CDR3 protein: CSANTDSSYEQYF; CDR3 DNA: TGCAGTGCCAATACGGACAGCTCCTACGAGCAGTACTTC
clone size: NA; J gene: TRBJ2-3; V gene: TRBV20-1; D gene: TRBD2; CDR3 protein: CSALSGADTDTQYF; CDR3 DNA: TGCAGTGCCCTTAGCGGGGCCGACACAGATACGCAGTATTTT
clone size: few; J gene: TRBJ2-1; V gene: TRBV20-1; D gene: NA; CDR3 protein: CSASRAEQFF; CDR3 DNA: TGCAGTGCGAGCAGGGCTGAGCAGTTCTTC
clone size: NA; J gene: TRBJ2-2; V gene: TRBV7-2; D gene: TRBD1; CDR3 protein: CASSIWTGEMVLFF; CDR3 DNA: TGTGCCAGCAGCATCTGGACAGGGGAAATGGTGCTGTTTTTT
clone size: few; J gene: TRBJ1-1; V gene: TRBV20-1; D gene: NA; CDR3 protein: CSASKTMNTEAFF; CDR3 DNA: TGCAGTGCTTCTAAGACCATGAACACTGAAGCTTTCTTT
clone size: few; J gene: TRBJ2-7; V gene: TRBV7-2; D gene: NA; CDR3 protein: CASSPGGTLDGEQYF; CDR3 DNA: TGTGCCAGCAGCCCAGGTGGGACATTGGATGGCGAGCAGTACTTC
clone size: NA; J gene: TRBJ2-5; V gene: TRBV11-2; D gene: NA; CDR3 protein: CASSLALGAEGQYF; CDR3 DNA: TGTGCCAGCAGCTTAGCGTTGGGAGCGGAAGGGCAGTACTTC
clone size: few; J gene: TRBJ2-2; V gene: TRBV6-6; D gene: NA; CDR3 protein: CASSYSIWGRDGELFF; CDR3 DNA: TGTGCCAGCAGTTACTCGATCTGGGGGCGCGACGGGGAGCTGTTTTTT
clone size: few; J gene: TRBJ2-1; V gene: TRBV13; D gene: NA; CDR3 protein: CASSLGPTGAFYNEQFF; CDR3 DNA: TGTGCCAGCAGCTTAGGCCCTACGGGGGCCTTCTACAATGAGCAGTTCTTC
clone size: few; J gene: TRBJ1-1; V gene: TRBV29-1; D gene: NA; CDR3 protein: CSVNERGDTEAFF; CDR3 DNA: TGCAGCGTTAACGAACGGGGGGACACTGAAGCTTTCTTT
clone size: NA; J gene: TRBJ2-5; V gene: TRBV7-9; D gene: NA; CDR3 protein: CASSLAGTPSETQYF; CDR3 DNA: TGTGCCAGCAGCTTAGCGGGGACCCCCAGCGAGACCCAGTACTTC
clone size: NA; J gene: TRBJ2-2; V gene: TRBV29-1; D gene: NA; CDR3 protein: CSVNRASNTGELFF; CDR3 DNA: TGCAGCGTTAACCGGGCCTCGAACACCGGGGAGCTGTTTTTT
clone size: NA; J gene: TRBJ1-2; V gene: TRBV4-3; D gene: NA; CDR3 protein: CASSQGFGGANPRYGYTF; CDR3 DNA: TGCGCCAGCAGCCAAGGGTTCGGGGGCGCGAATCCACGCTATGGCTACACCTTC
clone size: NA; J gene: TRBJ1-1; V gene: TRBV6-2/TRBV6-3; D gene: NA; CDR3 protein: CASRSTDRRNTEAFF; CDR3 DNA: TGTGCCAGCCGTTCCACCGACAGGAGGAACACTGAAGCTTTCTTT
clone size: few; J gene: TRBJ2-1; V gene: TRBV29-1; D gene: TRBD2; CDR3 protein: CSVAGGSWLGYNEQFF; CDR3 DNA: TGCAGCGTTGCGGGAGGGAGCTGGTTGGGGTACAATGAGCAGTTCTTC
clone size: few; J gene: TRBJ2-5; V gene: TRBV20-1; D gene: NA; CDR3 protein: CSASPDQETQYF; CDR3 DNA: TGCAGTGCTAGTCCGGACCAAGAGACCCAGTACTTC
clone size: few; J gene: TRBJ2-5; V gene: TRBV20-1; D gene: NA; CDR3 protein: CSANIGQIQETQYF; CDR3 DNA: TGCAGTGCAAATATAGGACAGATCCAAGAGACCCAGTACTTC
clone size: NA; J gene: TRBJ2-5; V gene: TRBV20-1; D gene: NA; CDR3 protein: CSATWETQYF; CDR3 DNA: TGCAGTGCTACGTGGGAGACCCAGTACTTC
clone size: many; J gene: TRBJ2-1; V gene: TRBV7-3; D gene: TRBD2; CDR3 protein: CASSLTGREYNEQFF; CDR3 DNA: TGTGCCAGCAGCTTAACAGGGCGGGAGTACAATGAGCAGTTCTTC
clone size: many; J gene: TRBJ1-5; V gene: TRBV13; D gene: NA; CDR3 protein: CASSLDVNQPQHF; CDR3 DNA: TGTGCCAGCAGCTTGGACGTCAATCAGCCCCAGCATTTT
clone size: NA; J gene: TRBJ1-1; V gene: TRBV10-3; D gene: NA; CDR3 protein: CAIRGYGIQNTEAFF; CDR3 DNA: TGTGCCATCAGAGGGTATGGTATCCAAAACACTGAAGCTTTCTTT
clone size: NA; J gene: TRBJ2-5; V gene: TRBV7-2; D gene: NA; CDR3 protein: CASSMPRGMETQYF; CDR3 DNA: TGTGCCAGCAGCATGCCGAGGGGGATGGAGACCCAGTACTTC
clone size: few; J gene: TRBJ2-5; V gene: TRBV5-1; D gene: NA; CDR3 protein: CASSQRDTLGETQYF; CDR3 DNA: TGCGCCAGCAGCCAAAGGGACACTCTAGGAGAGACCCAGTACTTC
clone size: few; J gene: TRBJ2-3; V gene: TRBV7-3; D gene: TRBD2; CDR3 protein: CASSLRAAGGESPDTQYF; CDR3 DNA: TGTGCCAGCAGCTTAAGGGCGGCGGGGGGGGAATCCCCAGATACGCAGTATTTT
clone size: many; J gene: TRBJ2-3; V gene: TRBV12-3/TRBV12-4; D gene: TRBD2; CDR3 protein: CASSLAGVPDTQYF; CDR3 DNA: TGCGCCAGCAGCTTGGCGGGGGTCCCAGATACGCAGTATTTT
clone size: few; J gene: TRBJ2-7; V gene: TRBV28; D gene: TRBD1; CDR3 protein: CASSPSRDRGHEQYF; CDR3 DNA: TGTGCCAGCAGCCCAAGTCGGGACAGGGGACACGAGCAGTACTTC
clone size: NA; J gene: TRBJ1-1; V gene: TRBV5-1; D gene: NA; CDR3 protein: CASSLDTGTEAFF; CDR3 DNA: TGCGCCAGCAGCTTGGACACAGGTACTGAAGCTTTCTTT
clone size: NA; J gene: TRBJ1-2; V gene: TRBV5-1; D gene: NA; CDR3 protein: CASSLVAGFGANGYTF; CDR3 DNA: TGCGCCAGCAGCTTGGTGGCAGGTTTTGGGGCGAATGGCTACACCTTC
clone size: few; J gene: TRBJ2-5; V gene: TRBV18; D gene: TRBD2; CDR3 protein: CASSPDRLAGPGVIF; CDR3 DNA: TGTGCCAGCTCACCGGACCGCCTAGCGGGGCCCGGGGTAATCTTC
clone size: NA; J gene: TRBJ2-1; V gene: TRBV21-1; D gene: NA; CDR3 protein: CASSKRDSDNEQFF; CDR3 DNA: TGTGCCAGCAGCAAAAGGGACAGCGACAATGAGCAGTTCTTC
clone size: few; J gene: TRBJ1-6; V gene: TRBV12-3/TRBV12-4; D gene: NA; CDR3 protein: CASSPGSYNSPLHF; CDR3 DNA: TGTGCCAGCAGTCCCGGCTCCTATAATTCACCCCTCCACTTT
clone size: NA; J gene: TRBJ1-2; V gene: TRBV19; D gene: TRBD1; CDR3 protein: CASTETGASYGYTF; CDR3 DNA: TGTGCCAGTACCGAGACAGGGGCTTCCTATGGCTACACCTTC
clone size: NA; J gene: TRBJ1-5; V gene: TRBV19; D gene: NA; CDR3 protein: CVSSSSRGADTKNQPQHF; CDR3 DNA: TGTGTCAGTAGCTCCTCCCGCGGGGCCGATACTAAAAATCAGCCCCAGCATTTT
clone size: few; J gene: TRBJ1-2; V gene: TRBV5-1; D gene: TRBD1; CDR3 protein: CASSLSLSGTAFNYGYTF; CDR3 DNA: TGCGCCAGCAGCCTTTCTCTCTCCGGGACAGCGTTCAACTATGGCTACACCTTC
clone size: NA; J gene: TRBJ2-3; V gene: TRBV9; D gene: TRBD2; CDR3 protein: CASSVLSGVSTDTQYF; CDR3 DNA: TGTGCCAGCAGCGTTTTGAGCGGGGTCAGCACAGATACGCAGTATTTT